These 18 T cell receptor beta chains were sequenced from one sample in a study of regulatory T cells in long-lasting Graves disease. Both iRepertoire HTBI primers and Arm-PCR of CDR3 regions were used to build the TCR beta libraries. TCRdb independently ran MiXCR on the multiplex PCR reads; one entry per CDR3 protein. The sample includes some 370,000 distinct CDR3 sequences, around 11% of them seen just once. Time point reported: newly diagnosed GD, antithyroid drugs for less than 3 months. Construction of the TCR library relied on RNA isolated from PBMCs. The data also belong to a second study, concerning T cells in Graves' hyperthyroidism and ophthalmopathy.

Source: peripheral blood mononuclear cells (PBMCs), taken at new diagnosis, from a patient treated with antithyroid drugs. Receptors were obtained from a woman younger than 30 with Graves disease.

This clonotype has ten or more counts. The J gene is TRBJ2-1, the V gene TRBV7-2, with 7 bases matching TRBD2. V dropped 10 bases and J dropped 1; count of bases not matched to a gene: 10. CDR3 length: 15 amino acids. CDR1 and CDR2 (germline): SGHTA, FQGNSA. The CDR3 region is CATRAWGGSYNEQFF. DNA for the CDR3: TGTGCCACCAGGGCCTGGGGGGGGTCCTACAATGAGCAGTTCTTC.

V and J are TRBV9 and TRBJ2-5; D remains unclear. The CDR3 is made up of 14 amino acids. The germline V gene encodes CDR1 SGDLS and CDR2 YYNGEE. V was clipped by 0 bases and J by 5 bases, with 11 bases between them. Here the CDR3 reads CASSVEVSDETQYF. CDR3 coding DNA: TGTGCCAGCAGCGTAGAAGTTTCGGATGAGACCCAGTACTTC.

This clonotype was found a few times. CDR3 nucleotide sequence: TGCGCCAGCAGCTTAGGACAGACCTCCATCAACACTGAAGCTTTCTTT. This gives the protein CASSLGQTSINTEAFF. The chain joins TRBV5-1 to TRBJ1-1, with D perhaps matching TRBD1 (6 bases). The CDR3 has 16 residues. V was trimmed by 2 bases and J by 2 bases, leaving 16 bases between them. CDR1 is SGHRS and CDR2 is YFSETQ in the germline V gene.

About this clonotype itself: A much larger clonotype is one base distant, so this may be a read error. This chain connects TRBV28 to TRBJ1-1; D possibly corresponds to TRBD1 (6 bases). The CDR3 is 13 amino acids. In germline, CDR1 is MDHEN, CDR2 SYDVKM. Trimming took 5 bases from V and 12 from J, leaving 19 bases between them. CDR3 coding DNA: TGTGCCAGCAGTAGCCGGGACACCCAAGAAACTTTCTTT. Translating it yields CASSSRDTQETFF.

Of note for this clonotype: Since a much larger clone is just one base distant, this may be a read error. V gene TRBV5-1 combines with J gene TRBJ2-3; D is possibly TRBD1 (6 bases). Germline-derived CDR1 and CDR2 are SGHRS and YFSETQ. This CDR3 region has 16 residues. In DNA, the CDR3 is TGCGCCAGCGCTTCGAGAGGCAGGGGAGACTCAGATACGCAGTGTTTT. It is translated as CASASRGRGDSDTQCF.

This clonotype occurred a few times. The rearrangement links TRBV7-9 to TRBJ1-1, with D hard to call. The CDR3 contains 13 residues. Germline CDR1 SEHNR, CDR2 FQNEAQ (reference sequence). The germline V and J ends were trimmed by 8 bases and 0 bases, with 10 bases remaining between them. The CDR3 region is CASDSGVNTEAFF. The CDR3 DNA sequence: TGTGCCAGCGATAGTGGGGTGAACACTGAAGCTTTCTTT.

The V gene is TRBV20-1, the J gene TRBJ2-7; D remains unclear. Germline V gene sequence: CDR1 DFQATT, CDR2 SNEGSKA (reference sequence). This CDR3 region has 14 residues. V lost 3 bases to trimming and J lost 2 bases, with 14 bases between them. The CDR3: CSASRTVTPYEQYF. CDR3 nucleotide sequence: TGCAGTGCTAGTAGGACCGTTACTCCCTACGAGCAGTACTTC.

There are many counts of this clonotype. V usage is TRBV2 and J usage is TRBJ1-2; D is ambiguous. This CDR3 is built from 15 residues. The germline gives CDR1 SNHLY, CDR2 FYNNEI. Trimming took 4 bases from V and 4 from J, leaving 16 bases between them. CDR3 sequence reads: CASSVSTRITYGYTF. CDR3 DNA: TGTGCCAGCAGTGTGTCCACGCGGATAACCTATGGCTACACCTTC. The whole variable domain, filled in from reference TRBV2 and TRBJ1-2, reads EPEVTQTPSHQVTQMGQEVILRCVPISNHLYFYWYRQILGQKVEFLVSFYNNEISEKSEIFDDQFSVERPDGSNFTLKIRSTKLEDSAMYFCASSVSTRITYGYTFGSGTRLTVV.

This clonotype was counted ten times or more. The chain joins TRBV20-1 to TRBJ2-7; D gene uncertain. With 6 bases removed from V and 0 bases from J, the gap between germline ends came to 15 bases. The CDR3 extends over 14 amino acids. Germline CDR1 reads DFQATT; CDR2 reads SNEGSKA (reference sequence). The CDR3 DNA reads as TGCAGTGCCCTTCCTCCATATACCTCCTACGAGCAGTACGTC. Protein sequence: CSALPPYTSYEQYV.

As concerns this clonotype: A far larger clone is only one base removed, so a read error is likely. The chain links TRBV7-9 to TRBJ1-5; TRBD1 might be the D (6 bases). Germline values: CDR1 SEHNR, CDR2 FQNEAQ (reference sequence). V was cut by 7 bases and J by 5 bases, with 18 bases left in between. There are 15 residues in the CDR3. This chain's CDR3 is CASTQVGTGHQPQHF. Written as DNA, the CDR3 is TGTGCCAGCACCCAAGTAGGAACAGGGCATCAGCCCCAGCATTTT.

This clonotype was seen at least ten times. The chain uses TRBV3-1 and TRBJ1-4; a possible D gene is TRBD1 (6 bases). The CDR3 length is 17 residues. Germline CDR1 and CDR2: LGHDT and YNNKEL (reference sequence). V was cut by 4 bases and J by 2 bases, with 17 bases left in between. This chain's CDR3 is CASSPRATGSTNEKLFF. CDR3 nucleotide sequence: TGTGCCAGCAGCCCACGGGCCACAGGGTCCACTAATGAAAAACTGTTTTTT.

This clonotype was observed a handful of times. The chain employs TRBV6-5 and TRBJ2-3; 7 nucleotides agree with TRBD2. Trimming removed 2 bases from V and 4 bases from J; junction bases left unmatched: 9. Looked up from germline, CDR1 is MNHEY and CDR2 is SVGAGI. This CDR3 has 16 amino acids. This CDR3 is CASSYSRGGGPDTQYF. In DNA form, the CDR3 reads TGTGCCAGCAGTTACAGCCGGGGCGGGGGACCAGATACGCAGTATTTT.

This clonotype was observed a handful of times. J is TRBJ2-5 and V is TRBV6-2 or TRBV6-3; TRBD2 might be the D (7 bases). CDR1 and CDR2 from the germline V gene are MNHEY and SVGEGT. The CDR3 consists of 16 residues. With 2 bases removed from V and 0 bases from J, the gap between germline ends came to 13 bases. DNA of the CDR3: TGTGCCAGCAGTTACGGTGGGGGGGCTAACCAAGAGACCCAGTACTTC. Protein product: CASSYGGGANQETQYF.

This clonotype was detected many times. The chain is built from TRBV12-3 or TRBV12-4 and TRBJ1-1, with no clear D. The CDR3 totals 13 residues. V lost 11 bases and J lost 5, with 18 bases in between. The CDR3 sequence: CADRIFVGTEAFF. CDR3 bases: TGTGCCGATAGGATATTCGTTGGAACTGAAGCTTTCTTT.

In this sample, this clonotype turned up many times. The chain recombines TRBV5-1 with TRBJ2-7; 8 bases map to TRBD2. The ends lost 2 bases at V and 3 bases at J; junction bases unmatched: 13. The CDR3 runs 17 residues. Germline CDR1 SGHRS, CDR2 YFSETQ. The DNA for the CDR3 is TGCGCCAGCAGCTTCTGGTTTAGCGGGGCGACTCACTACGAGCAGTACTTC. This translates into CASSFWFSGATHYEQYF. Supplemented by reference TRBV5-1 and TRBJ2-7, the full variable domain reads KAGVTQTPRYLIKTRGQQVTLSCSPISGHRSVSWYQQTPGQGLQFLFEYFSETQRNKGNFPGRFSGRQFSNSRSEMNVSTLELGDSALYLCASSFWFSGATHYEQYFGPGTRLTVT.

This clonotype was picked up many times. This chain joins TRBV10-3 and TRBJ2-3; the D gene could be TRBD1 or TRBD2 (5 bases each). CDR3 size: 16 residues. Germline lookup yields CDR1 ENHRY and CDR2 SYGVKD. With 10 bases removed from V and 0 bases from J, the gap between germline ends came to 20 bases. The CDR3 spells CATHTSLGVSTDTQYF. Here the CDR3 DNA reads TGTGCCACACACACCTCTTTGGGGGTCAGCACAGATACGCAGTATTTT.

This clonotype was observed many times. The chain combines TRBV29-1 with TRBJ1-1; perhaps TRBD1 as D (5 bases). CDR3 length: 13 residues. In germline, CDR1 is SQVTM, CDR2 ANQGSEA. The V end was cut by 5 bases, the J end by 0 bases, with 10 bases between. The CDR3 loop reads CSVRNRLNTEAFF. The CDR3, as DNA: TGCAGCGTTCGGAACAGGCTGAACACTGAAGCTTTCTTT.

In its sample, this clonotype was seen many times. The genes are TRBV2 and TRBJ2-7, with 7 bases identical to TRBD1. V lost 6 bases, J lost 6 bases, and 14 bases stayed unmatched. The CDR3 consists of 15 residues. Germline V lookup: CDR1 SNHLY, CDR2 FYNNEI. The CDR3 DNA is TGTGCCAGCAGAGATTCAGGGGGTGTCATCTCCGAGCAGTACTTC. It encodes CASRDSGGVISEQYF.